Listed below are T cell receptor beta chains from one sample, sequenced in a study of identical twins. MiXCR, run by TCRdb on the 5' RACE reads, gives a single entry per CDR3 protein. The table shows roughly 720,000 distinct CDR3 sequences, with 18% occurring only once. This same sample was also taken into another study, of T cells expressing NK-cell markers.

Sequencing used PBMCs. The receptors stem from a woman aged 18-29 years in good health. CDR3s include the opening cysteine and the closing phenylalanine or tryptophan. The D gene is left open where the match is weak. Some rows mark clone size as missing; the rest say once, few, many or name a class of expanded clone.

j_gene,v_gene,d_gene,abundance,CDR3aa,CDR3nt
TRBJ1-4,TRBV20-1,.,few,CSAVDYEKLFF,TGCAGTGCCGTTGACTATGAAAAACTGTTTTTT
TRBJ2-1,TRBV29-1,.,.,CSVEMAGRGSYNEQFF,TGCAGCGTTGAAATGGCCGGGAGAGGGTCCTACAATGAGCAGTTCTTC
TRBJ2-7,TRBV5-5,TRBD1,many,CASSLSDRKTYEQYF,TGTGCCAGCAGCTTGTCGGACAGGAAAACCTACGAGCAGTACTTC
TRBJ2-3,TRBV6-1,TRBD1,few,CASNGQGTDTQYF,TGTGCCAGCAACGGACAGGGGACAGATACGCAGTATTTT
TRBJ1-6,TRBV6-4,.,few,CASSPDLGSPLHF,TGTGCCAGCAGTCCGGATTTGGGTTCACCCCTCCACTTT
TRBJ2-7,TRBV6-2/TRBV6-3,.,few,CASSDRVDYEQYF,TGTGCCAGCAGCGATCGCGTCGACTACGAGCAGTACTTC
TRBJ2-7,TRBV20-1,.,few,CSARVTDNYEQYF,TGCAGTGCTAGAGTGACGGATAACTACGAGCAGTACTTC
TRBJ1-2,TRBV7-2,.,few,CASSPRLILNYGYTF,TGTGCCAGCAGCCCCCGGTTAATCCTTAACTATGGCTACACCTTC
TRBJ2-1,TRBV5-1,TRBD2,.,CASSLGLGRDEQFF,TGCGCCAGCAGCCTCGGACTAGGTCGGGATGAGCAGTTCTTC
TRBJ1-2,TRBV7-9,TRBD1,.,CASSLGTEDRGGYTF,TGTGCCAGCAGCTTAGGAACAGAAGACAGGGGCGGCTACACCTTC
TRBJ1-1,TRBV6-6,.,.,CASSYDGNTEAFF,TGTGCCAGCAGTTACGACGGGAACACTGAAGCTTTCTTT
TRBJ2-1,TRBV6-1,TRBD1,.,CASSERTGWDEQFF,TGTGCCAGCAGTGAGAGGACAGGGTGGGATGAGCAGTTCTTC
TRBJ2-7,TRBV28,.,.,CASSKVAAYEQYF,TGTGCCAGCAGTAAGGTAGCAGCCTACGAGCAGTACTTC
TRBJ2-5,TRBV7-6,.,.,CASSLLGQQETQYF,TGTGCCAGCAGCTTGTTGGGACAACAAGAGACCCAGTACTTC
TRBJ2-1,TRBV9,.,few,CASSAPTRNEQFF,TGTGCCAGCAGCGCCCCGACTCGGAATGAGCAGTTCTTC
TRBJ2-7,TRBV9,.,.,CASSVAMHSPYEQYF,TGTGCCAGCAGCGTAGCTATGCACTCCCCCTACGAGCAGTACTTC
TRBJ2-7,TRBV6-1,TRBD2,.,CASNKGGRAYEQYF,TGTGCCAGCAATAAAGGCGGGAGGGCCTACGAGCAGTACTTC
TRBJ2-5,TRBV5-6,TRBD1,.,CASSLVRQGETQYF,TGTGCCAGCAGCTTGGTTCGACAGGGGGAGACCCAGTACTTC
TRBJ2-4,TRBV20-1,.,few,CSVYSRVENIQYF,TGCAGTGTTTATTCCAGGGTGGAAAACATTCAGTACTTC
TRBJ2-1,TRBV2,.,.,CASIGAGIGNEQFF,TGTGCCAGCATAGGAGCCGGGATCGGCAATGAGCAGTTCTTC
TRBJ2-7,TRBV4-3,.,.,CASSQDRRASSYEQYF,TGCGCCAGCAGCCAAGATAGAAGGGCAAGCTCCTACGAGCAGTACTTC
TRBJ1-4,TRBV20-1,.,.,CSASGYGEKLFF,TGCAGTGCTTCAGGGTACGGCGAAAAACTGTTTTTT
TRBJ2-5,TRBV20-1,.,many,CSASGGQETQYF,TGCAGTGCTAGCGGGGGCCAAGAGACCCAGTACTTC
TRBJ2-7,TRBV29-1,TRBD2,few,CSVEGVGGVLREQYF,TGCAGCGTTGAGGGAGTGGGAGGGGTCCTACGTGAGCAGTACTTC
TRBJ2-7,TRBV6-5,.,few,CASSYSRGRYEQYF,TGTGCCAGCAGTTACTCACGGGGTCGGTACGAGCAGTACTTC
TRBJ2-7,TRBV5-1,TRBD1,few,CASSLGQGRAREQYF,TGCGCCAGCAGCCTAGGACAGGGTCGGGCGCGGGAGCAGTACTTC
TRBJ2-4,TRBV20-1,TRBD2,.,CSASFALAGDIQYF,TGCAGTGCTAGTTTCGCACTAGCGGGAGACATTCAGTACTTC
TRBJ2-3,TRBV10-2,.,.,CASSVTSIGTDTQYF,TGCGCCAGCAGTGTTACTAGCATAGGCACAGATACGCAGTATTTT
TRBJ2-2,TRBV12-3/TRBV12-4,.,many,CASSFLVEQRELFF,TGTGCCAGCAGTTTCCTTGTAGAACAGAGGGAGCTGTTTTTT
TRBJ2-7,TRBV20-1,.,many,CSARDTGTGNYEQYF,TGCAGTGCTAGAGATACAGGAACAGGGAACTACGAGCAGTACTTC
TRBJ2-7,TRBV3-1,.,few,CASSQGDLVQYF,TGTGCCAGCAGCCAAGGGGACCTCGTGCAGTACTTC
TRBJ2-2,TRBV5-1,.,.,CASSLAGGGGTGELFF,TGCGCCAGCAGCTTGGCCGGGGGAGGAGGCACCGGGGAGCTGTTTTTT
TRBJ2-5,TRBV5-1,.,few,CASSLDRFQETQYF,TGCGCCAGCAGCTTGGACCGGTTCCAAGAGACCCAGTACTTC
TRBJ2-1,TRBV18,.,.,CASSPPAGLGNEQFF,TGTGCCAGCTCACCACCCGCCGGGCTCGGCAATGAGCAGTTCTTC
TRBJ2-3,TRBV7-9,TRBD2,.,CASSLVLAATDTQYF,TGTGCCAGCAGCTTAGTACTAGCGGCCACAGATACGCAGTATTTT
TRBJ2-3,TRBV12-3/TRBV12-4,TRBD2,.,CASSFVAGGFVNTQYF,TGTGCCAGCAGTTTTGTAGCGGGGGGTTTTGTGAATACGCAGTATTTT
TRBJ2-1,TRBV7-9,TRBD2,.,CAYRRGGEYNEQFF,TGTGCCTACAGGCGGGGGGGGGAATACAATGAGCAGTTCTTC
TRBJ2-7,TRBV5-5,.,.,CASSRDTEGPSYEQYF,TGTGCCAGCAGCCGTGATACAGAGGGACCGTCGTACGAGCAGTACTTC
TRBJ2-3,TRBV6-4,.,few,CASSHTVSSTDTQYF,TGTGCCAGCAGTCACACAGTCTCTAGCACAGATACGCAGTATTTT
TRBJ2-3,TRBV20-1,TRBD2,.,CSVTSGSPTDTQYF,TGCAGTGTGACGAGCGGGAGTCCCACAGATACGCAGTATTTT